Sequencing of this TCR beta chain was carried out in a study of cytomegalovirus exposure and HLA in healthy donors. A remark on this clone: Its target is not known.

Study results and limitations: In a later analysis, a missense DCLRE1C variant was linked to TCR beta V- and J-gene trimming.

Germline lookup yields CDR1 MGHRA and CDR2 YSYEKL. V lost 4 bases to trimming and J lost 3 bases; unmatched junction nucleotides: 5. The CDR3 is made up of 15 amino acids. Use of 60 Vbeta and 13 Jbeta primers characterized the PCR. The repertoire was sequenced with immunoSEQ multiplex PCR; TCRdb's copy has only in-frame clones and lacks some. The sample shows approximately 79,000 clones, about 68% of them seen only once. V is TRBV4-1 and J is TRBJ1-2; 10 nucleotides line up with TRBD1. The sequence came from a man aged 40-49 years in good health and CMV-seropositive. The sample comprised PBMCs. The CDR3 loop is CASSLTGTGDYGYTF. Written as DNA, the CDR3 is TGCGCCAGCAGCCTTACCGGGACAGGGGACTATGGCTACACCTTC.